This TCR beta chain was found in a study of blood T cells in healthy people across ages. A second PCR, run for about 7 to 11 cycles, used a sample-barcoded 5' primer plus a J-beta primer mix. TCRdb re-analysed the 5' RACE reads in MiXCR, keeping a single row per CDR3 protein. The sample comprises about 1.4 million distinct CDR3 sequences, approximately 60% of which are singletons, and roughly 6.3% rests with the top ten. This clonotype was observed a handful of times. CDR1 and CDR2 from the germline V gene are DFQATT and SNEGSKA (reference sequence). The CDR3 spans 12 residues. Drawn from each donor were ten milliliters of peripheral blood.

The receptor was isolated from a man between 18 and 35 years old in good health. Sequences were obtained from blood. The V and J genes are TRBV20-1 and TRBJ2-4; weak D call: TRBD2 (5 bases). The end of the DNA is better explained by TRBJ2-7, so the J call may be wrong. The CDR3, as DNA: TGCAGTGCTAGCGGGAAGGGTTACGAGCAGTACTTC. This gives the protein CSASGKGYEQYF.